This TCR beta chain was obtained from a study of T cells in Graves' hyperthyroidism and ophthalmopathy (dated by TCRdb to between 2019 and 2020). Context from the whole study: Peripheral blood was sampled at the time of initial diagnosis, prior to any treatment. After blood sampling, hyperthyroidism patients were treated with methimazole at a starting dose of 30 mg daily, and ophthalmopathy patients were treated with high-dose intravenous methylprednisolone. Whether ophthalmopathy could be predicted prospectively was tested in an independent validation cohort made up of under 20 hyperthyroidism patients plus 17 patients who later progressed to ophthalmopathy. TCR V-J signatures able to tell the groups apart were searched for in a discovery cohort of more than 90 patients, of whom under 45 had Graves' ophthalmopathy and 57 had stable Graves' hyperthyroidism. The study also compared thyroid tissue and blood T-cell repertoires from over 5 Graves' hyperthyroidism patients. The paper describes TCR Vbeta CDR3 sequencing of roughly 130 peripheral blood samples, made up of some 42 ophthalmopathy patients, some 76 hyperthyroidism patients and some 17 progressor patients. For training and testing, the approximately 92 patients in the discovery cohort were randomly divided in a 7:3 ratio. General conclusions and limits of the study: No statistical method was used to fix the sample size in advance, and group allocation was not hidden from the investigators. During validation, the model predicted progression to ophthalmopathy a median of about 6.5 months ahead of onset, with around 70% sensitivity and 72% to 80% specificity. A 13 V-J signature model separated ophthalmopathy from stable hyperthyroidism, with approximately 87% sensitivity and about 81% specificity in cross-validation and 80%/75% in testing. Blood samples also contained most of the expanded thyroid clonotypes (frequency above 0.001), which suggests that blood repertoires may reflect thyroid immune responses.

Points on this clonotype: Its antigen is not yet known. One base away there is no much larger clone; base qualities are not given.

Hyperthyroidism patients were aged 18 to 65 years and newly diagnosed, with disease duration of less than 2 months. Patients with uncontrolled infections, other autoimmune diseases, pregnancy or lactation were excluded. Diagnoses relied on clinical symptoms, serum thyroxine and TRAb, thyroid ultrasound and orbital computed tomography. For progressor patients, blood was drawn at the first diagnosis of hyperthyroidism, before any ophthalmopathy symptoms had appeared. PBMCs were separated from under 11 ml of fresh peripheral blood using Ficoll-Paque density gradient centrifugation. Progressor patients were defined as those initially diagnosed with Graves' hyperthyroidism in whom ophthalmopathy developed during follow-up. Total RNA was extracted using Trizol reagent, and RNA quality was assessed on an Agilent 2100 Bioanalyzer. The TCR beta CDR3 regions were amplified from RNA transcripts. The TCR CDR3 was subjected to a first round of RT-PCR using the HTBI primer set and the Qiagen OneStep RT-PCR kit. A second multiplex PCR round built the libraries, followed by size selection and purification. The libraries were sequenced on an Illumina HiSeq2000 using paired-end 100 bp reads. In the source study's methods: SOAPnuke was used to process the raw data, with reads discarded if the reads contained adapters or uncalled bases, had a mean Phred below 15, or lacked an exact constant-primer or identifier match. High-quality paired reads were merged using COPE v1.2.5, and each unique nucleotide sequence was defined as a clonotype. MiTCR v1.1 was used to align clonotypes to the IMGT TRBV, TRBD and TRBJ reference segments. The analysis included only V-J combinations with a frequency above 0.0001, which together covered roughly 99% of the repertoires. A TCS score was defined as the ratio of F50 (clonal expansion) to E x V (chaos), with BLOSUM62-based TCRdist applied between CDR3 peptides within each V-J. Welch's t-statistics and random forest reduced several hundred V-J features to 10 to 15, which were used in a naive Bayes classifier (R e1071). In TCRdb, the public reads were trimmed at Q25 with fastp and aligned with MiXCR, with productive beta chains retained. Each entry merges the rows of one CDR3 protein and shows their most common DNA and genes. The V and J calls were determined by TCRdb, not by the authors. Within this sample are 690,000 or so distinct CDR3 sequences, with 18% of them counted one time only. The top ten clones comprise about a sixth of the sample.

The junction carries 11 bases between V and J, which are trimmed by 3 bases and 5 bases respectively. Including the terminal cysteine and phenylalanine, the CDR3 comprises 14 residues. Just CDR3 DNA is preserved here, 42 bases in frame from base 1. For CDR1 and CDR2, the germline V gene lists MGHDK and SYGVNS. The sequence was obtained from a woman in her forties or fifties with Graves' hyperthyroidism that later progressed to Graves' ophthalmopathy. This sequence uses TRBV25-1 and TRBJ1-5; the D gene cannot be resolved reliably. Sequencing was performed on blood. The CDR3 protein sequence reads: CASSDPGLDQPQHF. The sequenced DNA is TGTGCCAGCAGTGATCCAGGCCTAGATCAGCCCCAGCATTTT.